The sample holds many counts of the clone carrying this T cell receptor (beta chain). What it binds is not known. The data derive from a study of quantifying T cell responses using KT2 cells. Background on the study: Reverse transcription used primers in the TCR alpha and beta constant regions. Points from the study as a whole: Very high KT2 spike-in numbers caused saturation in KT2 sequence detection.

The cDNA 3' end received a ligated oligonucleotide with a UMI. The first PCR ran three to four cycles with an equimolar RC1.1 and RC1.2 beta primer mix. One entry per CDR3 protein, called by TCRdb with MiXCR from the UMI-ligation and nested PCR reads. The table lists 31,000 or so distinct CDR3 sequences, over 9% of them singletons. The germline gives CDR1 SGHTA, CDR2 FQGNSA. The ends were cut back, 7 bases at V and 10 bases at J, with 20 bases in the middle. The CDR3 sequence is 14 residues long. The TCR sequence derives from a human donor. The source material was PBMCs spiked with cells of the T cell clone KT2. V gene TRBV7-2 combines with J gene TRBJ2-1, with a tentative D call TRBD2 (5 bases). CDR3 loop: CASTWRLSSGEQFF. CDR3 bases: TGTGCCAGCACCTGGAGGCTATCCTCGGGGGAGCAGTTCTTC.